This is a list of T cell receptor beta chains from one sample in a study of T cell repertoires in cytomegalovirus infection. Via MiXCR, TCRdb re-called the reads, giving one row per CDR3 protein. The data show some 320,000 distinct CDR3 sequences, over 7.5% seen once. The sequencing sample was made of PBMCs. Receptors were obtained from a human donor in good health (CMV status not recorded). Some clones in this sample may be carry-over from other donors' samples. The CDR3 runs from the conserved cysteine through the conserved F or W. D genes are given only for firm matches. Expanded clones get a size class; other rows say once, few or many, or leave the size out.

few	TRBD2	TRBV20-1	TRBJ2-3	CSAGSPASGSQDTQYF	TGCAGTGCTGGGTCGCCGGCTAGCGGGAGCCAGGATACGCAGTATTTT
-	TRBD1	TRBV6-1	TRBJ1-5	CASSERQGGGNQPQHF	TGTGCCAGCAGCGAACGACAGGGGGGAGGCAATCAGCCCCAGCATTTT
-	-	TRBV7-8	TRBJ1-2	CASSYRVYGYTF	TGTGCCAGCAGCTATAGGGTCTATGGCTACACCTTC
-	TRBD1	TRBV12-3/TRBV12-4	TRBJ1-2	CASSMDRGLYGYTF	TGTGCCAGCAGTATGGACAGGGGGCTCTATGGCTACACCTTC
-	TRBD2	TRBV7-2	TRBJ2-3	CASSLDGGGGDTQYF	TGTGCCAGCAGCTTAGATGGCGGGGGGGGGGATACGCAGTATTTT
many	-	TRBV7-2	TRBJ1-4	CASSSRTASNEKLFF	TGTGCCAGCAGCTCCCGGACAGCTAGTAATGAAAAACTGTTTTTT
many	-	TRBV2	TRBJ1-1	CASRTGGTEAFF	TGTGCCAGCCGGACGGGGGGCACTGAAGCTTTCTTT
-	-	TRBV19	TRBJ1-5	CATNPSDSNQPQHF	TGTGCCACCAACCCCAGCGATAGCAATCAGCCCCAGCATTTT
many	-	TRBV4-2	TRBJ2-3	CASSQERRADTQYF	TGTGCCAGCAGCCAAGAAAGGAGGGCAGATACGCAGTATTTT
-	-	TRBV9	TRBJ1-4	CASSVGTVNEKLFF	TGTGCCAGCAGCGTAGGGACCGTTAATGAAAAACTGTTTTTT
-	-	TRBV12-3/TRBV12-4	TRBJ1-1	CASSDLRNTEAFF	TGTGCCAGCAGTGACTTAAGGAACACTGAAGCTTTCTTT
few	TRBD1	TRBV7-2	TRBJ1-1	CASSSRQGRNTEAFF	TGTGCCAGCAGCTCAAGACAGGGGAGGAACACTGAAGCTTTCTTT
few	TRBD1	TRBV4-2	TRBJ2-5	CASSQESGPRGETQYF	TGTGCCAGCAGCCAAGAGTCCGGCCCCAGGGGGGAGACCCAGTACTTC
many	-	TRBV7-6	TRBJ1-5	CASSSGRGDRPQHF	TGTGCCAGCAGCTCAGGGCGGGGGGATCGGCCCCAGCATTTT
many	-	TRBV12-3/TRBV12-4	TRBJ2-3	CASRVTDTQYF	TGTGCCAGCAGAGTTACAGATACGCAGTATTTT
-	-	TRBV9	TRBJ2-1	CASSSRGTPLAEQFF	TGTGCCAGCAGCTCAAGGGGGACTCCGTTGGCTGAGCAGTTCTTC
-	-	TRBV7-9	TRBJ2-5	CASTGTEETQYF	TGTGCCAGTACAGGGACTGAAGAGACCCAGTACTTC
few	-	TRBV6-5	TRBJ1-2	CASRPPGSYGYTF	TGTGCCAGCAGACCACCAGGGTCCTATGGCTACACCTTC
many	-	TRBV24-1	TRBJ1-5	CATRRTCNQPQHF	TGTGCCACCAGGCGCACATGCAATCAGCCCCAGCATTTT
-	-	TRBV6-2/TRBV6-3	TRBJ1-5	CASTVSLNQPQHF	TGTGCCAGCACCGTCAGCCTCAATCAGCCCCAGCATTTT
many	-	TRBV2	TRBJ1-2	CASSLEDSSHGYTF	TGTGCCAGCAGCTTGGAGGACAGCTCCCATGGCTACACCTTC
many	-	TRBV6-6	TRBJ1-2	CASIAGAGLYGYTF	TGTGCCAGCATTGCCGGGGCAGGGCTCTATGGCTACACCTTC
many	TRBD2	TRBV7-6	TRBJ2-1	CASSPFQLAGDHNEQFF	TGTGCCAGCAGCCCCTTTCAACTAGCGGGTGACCACAATGAGCAGTTCTTC
many	TRBD2	TRBV6-2/TRBV6-3	TRBJ2-7	CASSYSGDAHSYEQYF	TGTGCCAGCAGTTACAGCGGGGACGCCCACTCCTACGAGCAGTACTTC
-	TRBD2	TRBV6-2/TRBV6-3	TRBJ2-7	CASSSRRAGETYEQYF	TGTGCCAGCAGTTCCCGCCGAGCGGGAGAAACCTACGAGCAGTACTTC
many	-	TRBV12-3/TRBV12-4	TRBJ1-6	CASTFNRNSPLHF	TGTGCCAGCACCTTTAACAGGAATTCACCCCTCCACTTT
many	TRBD1	TRBV7-3	TRBJ1-1	CASSSRTGMNTEAFF	TGTGCCAGCAGCTCCCGGACAGGGATGAACACTGAAGCTTTCTTT
many	-	TRBV7-2	TRBJ2-3	CASSFGSNTDTQYF	TGTGCCAGCAGTTTCGGGTCTAACACAGATACGCAGTATTTT
many	-	TRBV6-2/TRBV6-3	TRBJ2-3	CASSRLMGPDTQYF	TGTGCCAGCAGTCGCCTAATGGGTCCAGATACGCAGTATTTT
-	-	TRBV20-1	TRBJ2-7	CSAFPPIDHSYEQYF	TGCAGTGCCTTTCCTCCCATTGACCACTCCTACGAGCAGTACTTC
many	-	TRBV28	TRBJ2-2	CASSLSTGELFF	TGTGCCAGCAGCTTATCCACCGGGGAGCTGTTTTTT
-	-	TRBV19	TRBJ1-5	CASSTTEWNQPQHF	TGTGCCAGTAGTACTACTGAGTGGAATCAGCCCCAGCATTTT
many	-	TRBV7-2	TRBJ2-2	CASNLGLSKTNTGELFF	TGTGCCAGCAACCTAGGGCTTAGTAAGACCAACACCGGGGAGCTGTTTTTT
-	-	TRBV6-2/TRBV6-3	TRBJ2-7	CASSYVRIYEQYF	TGTGCCAGCAGTTACGTCAGAATCTACGAGCAGTACTTC
many	-	TRBV19	TRBJ1-2	CASSPRGAYGYTF	TGTGCCAGTAGCCCTCGGGGGGCCTACGGCTACACCTTC
-	-	TRBV28	TRBJ2-3	CASRSAGLGSYTQYF	TGTGCCAGCAGGTCTGCAGGGCTCGGCAGTTATACGCAGTATTTT
-	TRBD1	TRBV12-3/TRBV12-4	TRBJ1-5	CASSRDLTGTATQPQHF	TGTGCCAGCAGTCGAGACCTTACCGGGACAGCAACCCAGCCCCAGCATTTT
few	-	TRBV19	TRBJ2-7	CASSIGTVYEQYF	TGTGCCAGTAGTATAGGGACAGTTTACGAGCAGTACTTC
-	-	TRBV7-9	TRBJ1-5	CASSLASQFPQHF	TGTGCCAGCAGCTTAGCGAGCCAATTTCCCCAGCATTTT
few	-	TRBV6-5	TRBJ1-1	CASRGSGRKTEAFF	TGTGCCAGTCGAGGTTCGGGGCGAAAGACTGAAGCTTTCTTT
many	-	TRBV27	TRBJ1-1	CASSPRWGGEAFF	TGTGCCAGCAGTCCCCGATGGGGCGGGGAAGCTTTCTTT
-	TRBD1	TRBV7-9	TRBJ1-2	CASSLAGTDIYGYTF	TGTGCCAGCAGCTTAGCTGGGACAGACATCTATGGCTACACCTTC
many	TRBD1	TRBV7-6	TRBJ2-7	CASSSRTGYVNEQYF	TGTGCCAGCAGCTCCCGGACAGGGTATGTGAACGAGCAGTACTTC
few	-	TRBV7-2	TRBJ1-6	CASSLAFRPVYNSPLHF	TGTGCCAGCAGCTTAGCGTTTCGTCCGGTTTATAATTCACCCCTCCACTTT
many	-	TRBV7-2	TRBJ2-4	CASSLDPLAKNIQYF	TGTGCCAGCAGCTTAGACCCCCTAGCCAAAAACATTCAGTACTTC
few	-	TRBV28	TRBJ2-3	CASSLGLGAIGDTQYF	TGTGCCAGCAGTTTAGGGCTAGGCGCTATTGGAGATACGCAGTATTTT
many	TRBD1	TRBV12-3/TRBV12-4	TRBJ2-7	CASSPGQGGEQYF	TGTGCCAGCAGTCCGGGACAGGGCGGCGAGCAGTACTTC
few	-	TRBV30	TRBJ2-5	CAWSVGAGRGVREETQYF	TGTGCCTGGAGTGTAGGAGCGGGTAGAGGGGTAAGGGAGGAGACCCAGTACTTC
-	-	TRBV20-1	TRBJ2-1	CSAAKNEQFF	TGCAGTGCTGCCAAGAATGAGCAGTTCTTC
few	-	TRBV18	TRBJ1-1	CASSPRGGGASNTEAFF	TGTGCCAGCTCACCTAGAGGAGGGGGGGCCTCCAACACTGAAGCTTTCTTT
few	-	TRBV4-3	TRBJ2-4	CASSLGTPRGGNIQYF	TGCGCCAGCAGCCTCGGGACTCCCAGGGGAGGAAACATTCAGTACTTC
few	-	TRBV19	TRBJ1-5	CASRTYSNQPQHF	TGTGCCAGTCGGACGTATAGCAATCAGCCCCAGCATTTT
few	TRBD2	TRBV7-2	TRBJ2-3	CASSLGQRGSTDTQYF	TGTGCCAGCAGCTTAGGGCAGCGGGGGAGCACAGATACGCAGTATTTT
-	TRBD1	TRBV28	TRBJ2-3	CASSYLDRGTDTQYF	TGTGCCAGCAGTTATTTGGACAGGGGGACAGATACGCAGTATTTT